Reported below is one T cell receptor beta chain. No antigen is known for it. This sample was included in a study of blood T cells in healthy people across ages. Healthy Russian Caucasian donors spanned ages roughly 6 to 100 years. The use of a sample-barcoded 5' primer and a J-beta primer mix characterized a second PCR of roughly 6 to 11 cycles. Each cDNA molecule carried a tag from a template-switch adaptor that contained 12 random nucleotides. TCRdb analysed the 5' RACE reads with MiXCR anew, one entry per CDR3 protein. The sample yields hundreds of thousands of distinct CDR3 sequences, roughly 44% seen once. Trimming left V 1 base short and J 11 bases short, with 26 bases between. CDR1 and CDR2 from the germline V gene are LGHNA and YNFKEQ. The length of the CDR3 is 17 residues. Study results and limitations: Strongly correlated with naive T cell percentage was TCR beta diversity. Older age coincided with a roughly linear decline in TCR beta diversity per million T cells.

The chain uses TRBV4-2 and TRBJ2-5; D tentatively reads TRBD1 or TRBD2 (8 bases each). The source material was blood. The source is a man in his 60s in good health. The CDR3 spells CASSQASGTGDGGEQYF. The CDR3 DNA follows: TGTGCCAGCAGCCAAGCCTCCGGGACAGGCGACGGGGGGGAGCAGTACTTC.